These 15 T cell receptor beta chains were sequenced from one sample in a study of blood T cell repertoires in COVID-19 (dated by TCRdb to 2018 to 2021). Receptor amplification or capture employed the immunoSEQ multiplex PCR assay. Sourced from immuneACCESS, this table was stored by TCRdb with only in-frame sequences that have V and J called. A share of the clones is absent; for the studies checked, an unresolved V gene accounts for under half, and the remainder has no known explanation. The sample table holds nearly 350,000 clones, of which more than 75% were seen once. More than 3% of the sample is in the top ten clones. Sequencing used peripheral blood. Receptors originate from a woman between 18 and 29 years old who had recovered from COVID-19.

DNA of the CDR3: TGTGCCAGCAGCCAAGACCCAGCGCCTCACACCGGGGAGCTGTTTTTT. It codes for CASSQDPAPHTGELFF. This chain links TRBV3-1 (or the pseudogene TRBV3-2) with TRBJ2-2, with D hard to call. Germline assignment: CDR1 LGHDT and CDR2 YNNKEL (reference sequence). This CDR3 contains 16 residues. The V and J ends lost 0 bases and 3 bases respectively, with 11 bases between them.

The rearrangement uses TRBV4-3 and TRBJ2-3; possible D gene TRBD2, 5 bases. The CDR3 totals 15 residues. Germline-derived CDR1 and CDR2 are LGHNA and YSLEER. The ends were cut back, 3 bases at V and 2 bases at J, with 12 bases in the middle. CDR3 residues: CASSHTDWYTDTQYF. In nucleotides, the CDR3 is TGCGCCAGCAGCCATACGGACTGGTACACAGATACGCAGTATTTT.

CDR3 protein: CASSQPNRGRNSPLHF. The CDR3 DNA follows: TGCGCCAGCAGCCAACCTAACCGGGGTAGGAATTCACCCCTCCACTTT. V is TRBV4-1 and J is TRBJ1-6; D unclear. This CDR3 is built from 16 residues. With 2 bases removed from V and 7 bases from J, the gap between germline ends came to 15 bases. The V gene's germline CDR1 is MGHRA and CDR2 YSYEKL.

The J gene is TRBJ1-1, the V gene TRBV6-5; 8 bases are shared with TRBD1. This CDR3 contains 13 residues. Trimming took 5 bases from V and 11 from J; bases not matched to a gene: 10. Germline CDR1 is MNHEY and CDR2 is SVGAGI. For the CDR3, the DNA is TGTGCCAGCAGTCGACAGGGGATAAGAACGGCTTTCTTT. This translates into CASSRQGIRTAFF.

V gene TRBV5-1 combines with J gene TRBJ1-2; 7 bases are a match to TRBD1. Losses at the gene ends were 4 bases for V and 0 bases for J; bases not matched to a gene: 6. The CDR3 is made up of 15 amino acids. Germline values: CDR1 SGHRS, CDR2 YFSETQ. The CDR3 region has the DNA TGCGCCAGCAGCCGGACGGGACAGTCTAACTATGGCTACACCTTC. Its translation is CASSRTGQSNYGYTF.

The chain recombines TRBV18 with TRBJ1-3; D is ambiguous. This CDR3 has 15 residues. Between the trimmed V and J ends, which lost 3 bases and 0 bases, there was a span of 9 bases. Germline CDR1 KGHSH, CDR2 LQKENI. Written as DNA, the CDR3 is TGTGCCAGCTCACCCCCCTCGTTCTCTGGAAACACCATATATTTT. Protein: CASSPPSFSGNTIYF.

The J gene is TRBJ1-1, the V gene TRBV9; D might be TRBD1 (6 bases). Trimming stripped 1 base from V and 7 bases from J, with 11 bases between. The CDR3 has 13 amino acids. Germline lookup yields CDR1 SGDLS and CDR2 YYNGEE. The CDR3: CASSVNREGEAFF. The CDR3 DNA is TGTGCCAGCAGCGTAAACAGGGAGGGTGAAGCTTTCTTT.

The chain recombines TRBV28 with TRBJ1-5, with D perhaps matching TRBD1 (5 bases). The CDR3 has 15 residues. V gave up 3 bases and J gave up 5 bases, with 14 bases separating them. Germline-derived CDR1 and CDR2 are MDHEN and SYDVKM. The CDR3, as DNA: TGTGCCAGCAGTTTTTCCGGGGGATCGTATCAGCCCCAGCATTTT. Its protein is CASSFSGGSYQPQHF. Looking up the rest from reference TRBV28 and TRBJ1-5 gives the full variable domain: DVKVTQSSRYLVKRTGEKVFLECVQDMDHENMFWYRQDPGLGLRLIYFSYDVKMKEKGDIPEGYSVSREKKERFSLILESASTNQTSMYLCASSFSGGSYQPQHFGDGTRLSIL.

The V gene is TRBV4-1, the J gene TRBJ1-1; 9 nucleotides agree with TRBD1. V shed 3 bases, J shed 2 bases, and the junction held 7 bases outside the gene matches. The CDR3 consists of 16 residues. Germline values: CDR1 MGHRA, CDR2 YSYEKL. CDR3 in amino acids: CASSQLSGQGNTEAFF. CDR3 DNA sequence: TGCGCCAGCAGCCAGTTATCGGGACAGGGAAACACTGAAGCTTTCTTT.

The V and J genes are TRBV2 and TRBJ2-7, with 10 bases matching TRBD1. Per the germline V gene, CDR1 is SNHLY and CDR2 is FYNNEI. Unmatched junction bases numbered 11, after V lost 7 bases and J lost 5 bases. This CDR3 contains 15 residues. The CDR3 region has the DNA TGTGCCAGCACCTCTGACAGGGGGCGTTCCAACGAGCAGTACGTC. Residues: CASTSDRGRSNEQYV.

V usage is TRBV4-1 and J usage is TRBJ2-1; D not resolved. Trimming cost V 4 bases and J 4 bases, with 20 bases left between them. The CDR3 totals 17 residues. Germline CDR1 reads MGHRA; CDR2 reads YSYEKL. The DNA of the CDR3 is TGCGCCAGCAGCCCCCAGCAGTTCGGCGGAACGTACAATGAGCAGTTCTTC. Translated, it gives CASSPQQFGGTYNEQFF.

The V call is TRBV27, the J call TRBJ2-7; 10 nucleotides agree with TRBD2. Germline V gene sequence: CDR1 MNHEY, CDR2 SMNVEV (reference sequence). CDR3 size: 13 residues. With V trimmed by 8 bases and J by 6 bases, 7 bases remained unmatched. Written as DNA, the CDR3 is TGTGCCAGCGGGCTAGCGGGAGTCACCGAGCAGTACGTC. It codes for CASGLAGVTEQYV.

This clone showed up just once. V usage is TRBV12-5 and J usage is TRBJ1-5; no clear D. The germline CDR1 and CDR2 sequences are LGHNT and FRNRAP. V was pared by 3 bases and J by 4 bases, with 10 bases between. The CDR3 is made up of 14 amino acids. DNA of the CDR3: TGTGCTAGTGGTTTTAGCAGTATAAATCAGCCCCAGCATTTT. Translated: CASGFSSINQPQHF.

As DNA, the CDR3 is TGTGCCAGCAGCCCCCGGGACAGAACTACTTACAATGAGCAGTTCTTC. It codes for CASSPRDRTTYNEQFF. The V gene is TRBV7-9, the J gene TRBJ2-1, with TRBD1 matching 7 bases. The V gene's germline CDR1 is SEHNR and CDR2 FQNEAQ (reference sequence). The CDR3 sequence is 16 residues long. Unmatched junction bases numbered 11, after V lost 5 bases and J lost 4 bases.

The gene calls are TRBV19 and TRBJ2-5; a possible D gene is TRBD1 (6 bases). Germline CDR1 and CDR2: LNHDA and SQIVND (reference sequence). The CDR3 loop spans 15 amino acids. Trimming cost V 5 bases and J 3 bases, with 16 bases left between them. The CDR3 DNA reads TGTGCCAGTAGTCCAAGGGGTTGGACAGAAGAGACCCAGTACTTC. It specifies CASSPRGWTEETQYF.